The 27 T cell receptor beta chains presented below share a single source sample, sequenced in a study of CD8+CD57+ T cells in acquired aplastic anemia. Sequenced patients had shown CD8+CD57+ cell expansion by flow cytometry. TCR beta VDJ and CDR3 profiling used genomic DNA as template. TCRdb processed the reads anew with MiXCR; each CDR3 protein has one entry. The sample consists of 200,000 to 250,000 distinct CDR3 sequences, roughly 60% of them appearing once. The specimen was sorted CD4+, CD8+, or CD8+CD57+ T cells (not recorded which) from PBMCs. These receptors were taken from a human donor with aplastic anemia.

This clonotype occurred once. V and J are TRBV25-1 and TRBJ2-1; D is perhaps TRBD1 or TRBD2 (5 bases each). V lost 4 bases to trimming and J lost 2 bases, with 12 bases between them. This CDR3 is built from 15 residues. Germline CDR1 and CDR2: MGHDK and SYGVNS. CDR3 sequence: CASSAPGPAYNEQFF. The DNA of the CDR3 is TGTGCCAGCAGTGCACCGGGACCAGCCTACAATGAGCAGTTCTTC.

The chain combines TRBV27 with TRBJ2-5, with TRBD1 matching over 8 bases. Germline V gene data show CDR1 as MNHEY and CDR2 as SMNVEV (reference sequence). Germline trimming cut 5 bases from V and 2 bases from J; bases unmatched to any gene: 4. The CDR3 spans 14 residues. In DNA form, the CDR3 reads TGTGCCAGCAGTCCACGGACAGGGCAAGAGACCCAGTACTTC. It encodes CASSPRTGQETQYF.

This clonotype was picked up a small number of times. The chain employs TRBV25-1 and TRBJ2-1, with TRBD1 as a possible D gene (6 bases). The germline V gene has CDR1 MGHDK and CDR2 SYGVNS. The V gene lost 3 bases and the J gene lost 0 bases, with 12 bases spanning the gap. This CDR3 is 16 amino acids long. CDR3 region: CASSDGQRPSYNEQFF. The CDR3 coding sequence is TGTGCCAGCAGTGATGGACAGCGACCCTCCTACAATGAGCAGTTCTTC.

The V gene is TRBV24-1, the J gene TRBJ1-5, with 11 bases aligning to TRBD1. CDR1 KGHDR and CDR2 SFDVKD come from the germline V gene. J lost 1 base, V lost 4 bases, and 2 bases had no gene match. The CDR3 is 16 residues long. The CDR3 DNA reads TGTGCCACCAGTGAGGGACAGGGGGGAAGCAATCAGCCCCAGCATTTT. Protein: CATSEGQGGSNQPQHF.

The J gene is TRBJ1-2, the V gene TRBV29-1; 9 positions agree with TRBD1. J lost 3 bases, V lost 2 bases, and 4 bases had no gene match. The CDR3 is made up of 14 amino acids. CDR1 and CDR2 from the germline V gene are SQVTM and ANQGSEA. CDR3 in amino acids: CSVEYRGLHYGYTF. CDR3 DNA sequence: TGCAGCGTTGAATACAGGGGGCTTCACTATGGCTACACCTTC.

This chain links TRBV5-1 with TRBJ2-1, with a weak D call TRBD2 (6 bases). The CDR3 extends over 14 amino acids. In germline, CDR1 is SGHRS, CDR2 YFSETQ. V gave up 2 bases and J gave up 8 bases, with 14 bases separating them. The CDR3 region has the DNA TGCGCCAGCAGCTTCGAACTAGCTCGGGATGAGCAGTTCTTC. Protein product: CASSFELARDEQFF.

The chain couples TRBV19 to TRBJ1-5; D is possibly TRBD1 (6 bases). The V gene lost 6 bases and the J gene lost 6 bases, with 12 bases spanning the gap. CDR3 length: 13 amino acids. The germline CDR1 and CDR2 sequences are LNHDA and SQIVND (reference sequence). CDR3 protein: CASSPGVAQPQHF. CDR3 sequence (DNA): TGTGCCAGTAGCCCAGGGGTGGCTCAGCCCCAGCATTTT.

This clonotype was recorded a few times. The chain employs TRBV28 and TRBJ2-3, with 7 bases aligning to TRBD2. V shed 8 bases, J shed 5 bases, and the junction held 4 bases outside the gene matches. The CDR3 has 12 amino acids. CDR1 is MDHEN and CDR2 is SYDVKM in the germline V gene. In DNA form, the CDR3 reads TGTGCCAGCGGGAGGGGTCAAGATACGCAGTATTTT. Protein product: CASGRGQDTQYF.

This sequence joins TRBV10-3 and TRBJ1-4; 7 positions agree with TRBD1. V shed 10 bases, J shed 3 bases, and the junction held 11 bases outside the gene matches. The CDR3 has 15 amino acids. The V gene's germline CDR1 is ENHRY and CDR2 SYGVKD. CDR3 DNA sequence: TGTGCCAGTACCTCTCCGGGGACAGCTAATGAAAAACTGTTTTTT. Encoded protein: CASTSPGTANEKLFF.

The rearrangement links TRBV9 to TRBJ1-1; 12 bases line up with TRBD1. V lost 0 bases, J lost 1 base, and 13 bases stayed unmatched. This CDR3 has 20 amino acids. Germline CDR1 and CDR2: SGDLS and YYNGEE. CDR3 coding DNA: TGTGCCAGCAGCGTAGATGGCATTCGGGACAGGGGGCGGCGGAACACTGAAGCTTTCTTT. Encoded protein: CASSVDGIRDRGRRNTEAFF.

The rearrangement links TRBV20-1 to TRBJ2-1; 7 positions agree with TRBD2. In germline, CDR1 is DFQATT, CDR2 SNEGSKA (reference sequence). Trimming at V came to 8 bases and at J to 3 bases, leaving 10 bases not matched to a gene. The length of the CDR3 is 14 residues. The CDR3 is CSTSTSADYNEQFF. In DNA, the CDR3 is TGCAGTACCAGCACTAGCGCGGACTACAATGAGCAGTTCTTC.

This clonotype was counted ten times or more. The gene calls are TRBV3-1 and TRBJ2-7, with 9 bases identical to TRBD2. CDR1 is LGHDT, CDR2 YNNKEL, per germline (reference sequence). V dropped 5 bases and J dropped 3; count of bases not matched to a gene: 5. This CDR3 comprises 14 residues. Here the CDR3 reads CASSSSGAHYEQYF. The CDR3 bases are TGTGCCAGCAGCTCTAGCGGGGCCCACTACGAGCAGTACTTC.

The table lists this clonotype with many counts. The chain employs TRBV7-2 and TRBJ2-1; TRBD2 aligns across 8 bases. CDR1 is SGHTA and CDR2 is FQGNSA in the germline V gene. CDR3 size: 16 residues. The J segment lost 4 bases and the V segment lost 5 bases, leaving 10 bases of the junction unmatched. The CDR3 is CASSPPGVAGYNEQFF. The DNA for the CDR3 is TGTGCCAGCAGCCCCCCCGGGGTAGCGGGGTACAATGAGCAGTTCTTC.

V is TRBV24-1 and J is TRBJ2-5, with 7 bases lining up with TRBD1. CDR3 length equals 13 residues. With 3 bases clipped from V and 5 bases from J, the junction kept 2 bases outside the gene matches. CDR1 is KGHDR, CDR2 SFDVKD, per germline. DNA for the CDR3: TGTGCCACCAGTGATCAGACAGGGGAGACCCAGTACTTC. Translation gives CATSDQTGETQYF.

The rearrangement joins TRBV20-1 to TRBJ2-7; maybe TRBD2 (6 bases). The germline V gene has CDR1 DFQATT and CDR2 SNEGSKA (reference sequence). V was shortened by 0 bases and J by 9 bases, with 21 bases between the two germline ends. CDR3 size: 15 residues. The CDR3 DNA is TGCAGTGCTAGAGATAGCACTAGCTTTGAGGTAGGGCAGTACTTC. It encodes CSARDSTSFEVGQYF.

V and J are TRBV9 and TRBJ1-2; D perhaps matches TRBD1 (5 bases). The CDR3 sequence is 14 residues long. Looked up from germline, CDR1 is SGDLS and CDR2 is YYNGEE. V gave up 0 bases and J gave up 4 bases, with 10 bases separating them. CDR3 protein: CASSVGGSGYGYTF. In DNA, the CDR3 is TGTGCCAGCAGCGTAGGGGGGTCCGGCTATGGCTACACCTTC.

The chain carries TRBV9 and TRBJ2-5, with 8 positions matching TRBD2. The CDR3 is made up of 15 amino acids. V dropped 4 bases and J dropped 2; count of bases not matched to a gene: 7. From germline, CDR1 is SGDLS and CDR2 YYNGEE. Here the CDR3 DNA reads TGTGCCAGCAGCCAGGTAGCGGGGCTACAAGAGACCCAGTACTTC. This translates into CASSQVAGLQETQYF.

The chain uses TRBV5-1 and TRBJ1-4; TRBD1 agrees at 8 bases. V lost 7 bases and J lost 5; bases outside the gene matches: 7. The germline gives CDR1 SGHRS, CDR2 YFSETQ. The CDR3 is 14 residues long. CDR3 sequence: CASGLQGANEKLFF. The CDR3, as DNA: TGCGCCAGCGGTCTCCAGGGGGCGAATGAAAAACTGTTTTTT.

The genes are TRBV13 and TRBJ2-7; TRBD1 or TRBD2 may be the D gene (5 bases each). The CDR3 spans 13 residues. Between the trimmed V and J ends, which lost 8 bases and 4 bases, there was a span of 15 bases. The germline gives CDR1 PRHDT, CDR2 FYEKMQ (reference sequence). In nucleotides, the CDR3 is TGTGCCAGCTGCTCAGCCGGGGCGTACGAGCAGTACTTC. Residues: CASCSAGAYEQYF.

The chain joins TRBV7-9 to TRBJ1-2; D not resolved. V was cut by 8 bases and J by 8 bases, with 12 bases left in between. This CDR3 contains 11 residues. CDR1 SEHNR and CDR2 FQNEAQ come from the germline V gene (reference sequence). The CDR3 DNA reads TGTGCCAGCGGAGACGGAGCCGGCTACACCTTC. It encodes CASGDGAGYTF.

This clonotype was picked up one time. The J gene is TRBJ2-7, the V gene TRBV7-2; 7 bases are shared with TRBD1. After removal of 5 bases from V and 2 bases from J, the junction contained 6 bases not matched to a gene. Germline V gene data show CDR1 as SGHTA and CDR2 as FQGNSA. The CDR3 runs 14 residues. DNA for the CDR3: TGTGCCAGCAGCCCTCCGGGACAGCCCTACGAGCAGTACTTC. Its translation is CASSPPGQPYEQYF. Together with reference TRBV7-2 and TRBJ2-7, the CDR3 gives the full variable domain: GAGVSQSPSNKVTEKGKDVELRCDPISGHTALYWYRQSLGQGLEFLIYFQGNSAPDKSGLPSDRFSAERTGGSVSTLTIQRTQQEDSAVYLCASSPPGQPYEQYFGPGTRLTVT.

This clonotype was observed a handful of times. The chain carries TRBV10-3 and TRBJ2-7; 9 bases fit TRBD2. In germline, CDR1 is ENHRY, CDR2 SYGVKD. This CDR3 region has 13 residues. V was pared by 4 bases and J by 3 bases, with 1 base of the junction left unmatched. CDR3 nucleotide sequence: TGTGCCATCAGTGGGCGGGAGGGCTACGAGCAGTACTTC. As protein: CAISGREGYEQYF.

As concerns this clonotype: One end of the junction varies from germline; a read error may be responsible. The chain recombines TRBV6-6 with TRBJ2-1; 9 bases are shared with TRBD1. This CDR3 is built from 16 residues. Germline V lookup: CDR1 MNHNY, CDR2 SVGAGI (reference sequence). The DNA for the CDR3 is TGTGCCAGCAGTGACTCCCCGGGACAGGGTCCCAATGAGCAGTTCTTC. It encodes CASSDSPGQGPNEQFF.

The V gene is TRBV20-1, the J gene TRBJ2-7; D perhaps matches TRBD1 (5 bases). Germline CDR1 DFQATT, CDR2 SNEGSKA (reference sequence). The CDR3 spans 12 residues. The V gene lost 0 bases and the J gene lost 6 bases, with 9 bases spanning the gap. CDR3: CSARESRGEQYF. DNA of the CDR3: TGCAGTGCTAGAGAATCAAGGGGCGAGCAGTACTTC.

Regarding this clonotype: One junction end does not reproduce the germline sequence, and a read error may be involved. V and J are TRBV7-7 and TRBJ2-6, with a weak D call TRBD2 (5 bases). Germline loops: CDR1 SSHAT, CDR2 FNYEAQ (reference sequence). There are 14 residues in the CDR3. Here the CDR3 DNA reads TGTGCTAGCAGCGGTAACTCTGGGGCCAACGTCCTGACTTTC. Its protein product is CASSGNSGANVLTF.

The V and J genes are TRBV19 and TRBJ2-1, with 11 bases that match TRBD2. The CDR3 is 18 amino acids. V lost 4 bases, J lost 7 bases, and 15 bases stayed unmatched. Germline V gene sequence: CDR1 LNHDA, CDR2 SQIVND (reference sequence). Written as DNA, the CDR3 is TGTGCCAGTAGTACTTCGCTGACTAGCGGGACTACTCGGAATGAGCAGTTCTTC. It yields the protein CASSTSLTSGTTRNEQFF.

This chain uses TRBV12-3 or TRBV12-4 with TRBJ1-2, with TRBD1 matching 7 bases. The CDR3 extends over 14 amino acids. Here the CDR3 reads CASGLLDRVYGYTF. The CDR3 DNA sequence: TGTGCTAGTGGTTTACTAGACAGGGTGTATGGCTACACCTTC.